Reported below is one T cell receptor (beta chain). Its antigen is as yet unknown. Relapse was seen in all patients after autologous stem cell transplantation, and brentuximab vedotin exposure was variable. Magnetic depletion of unwanted cells isolated CD4+ T cells from thawed PBMCs. Responses achieved at best were complete response, partial response or progressive disease. This sample is drawn from a study of PD-1 blockade in classical Hodgkin lymphoma. Assay: immunoSEQ multiplex PCR; the TCRdb copy retains only in-frame clones and omits some. The table shows 7,000 or so clones, with around four fifths occurring only once. Study-level points and caveats: It was among complete responders that baseline diversity resembled that of newly diagnosed patients. Underlying causes for the observed repertoire differences were not defined, possibly disease activity or prior therapy.

The sequence was obtained from a human donor with classical Hodgkin lymphoma. Sequences were derived from CD4+ T cells from blood, sampled at baseline.

The CDR3 loop reads CASSYSGTDTQYF. As DNA, the CDR3 is TGTGCCAGCAGTTACTCGGGCACAGATACGCAGTATTTT. The chain couples TRBV6-5 to TRBJ2-3; D is uncertain. Deletions cut 0 bases from V and 1 base from J, with 2 bases between. Germline CDR1 is MNHEY and CDR2 is SVGAGI. This CDR3 has 13 amino acids.